This TCR beta chain was sequenced for a study of blood T cells in healthy people across ages. General study results and limits: More naive CD4+ cells and higher diversity were found in long-lived than in aged donors. What prevented conclusive comparison of naive and antigen-experienced cells was that PBMCs were unsorted. A strong correlation was seen between TCR beta diversity and naive T cell percentage.

V was cut by 10 bases and J by 2 bases, with 12 bases left in between. The CDR3 is 12 amino acids. The germline CDR1 and CDR2 sequences are MNHEY and SVGAGI. It was with a sample-barcoded 5' primer and a J-beta primer mix that a second PCR of roughly 7 to 12 cycles was run. TCRdb used MiXCR to reprocess the 5' RACE reads, holding one entry per CDR3 protein. Found here are roughly 800,000 distinct CDR3 sequences, roughly 64% of them singletons; the top ten hold roughly 20%. To note about this clonotype: What it binds is unknown.

The chain has TRBV6-5 and TRBJ2-7; maybe TRBD1 (6 bases). Sequences were obtained from blood. This receptor was identified in a man under 40 in good health. CDR3 sequence: CATRGRAYEQYF. In DNA form, the CDR3 reads TGTGCCACCAGGGGTAGAGCCTACGAGCAGTACTTC.